The clone carrying this TCR beta chain appeared many times. TCRdb ran MiXCR on the RT-PCR reads and lists one entry per CDR3 protein. The table has 650,000 to 800,000 distinct CDR3 sequences, over 12% seen once. CDR1 is DFQATT, CDR2 SNEGSKA, per germline (reference sequence). The V and J ends lost 3 bases and 0 bases respectively, with 13 bases between them. This CDR3 has 15 residues. Sequences were obtained from memory CD4+ T cells from blood. The TCR comes from a female donor in good health, serving as a healthy control. This rearrangement joins TRBV20-1 to TRBJ2-3; perhaps TRBD1 as D (6 bases). CDR3 nucleotide sequence: TGCAGTGCTAGGGGGACACCACTTAGCACAGATACGCAGTATTTT. This encodes CSARGTPLSTDTQYF.